This T cell receptor beta chain comes out of a study of blood T cell repertoires in COVID-19. Assay: immunoSEQ multiplex PCR; the TCRdb copy retains only in-frame clones and omits some. The sample has 73,000 or so clones; 65% to 90% are singletons. Trimming took off 6 bases at V and 5 bases at J, with 13 bases between the two ends. This CDR3 is 13 amino acids long. Germline V lookup: CDR1 SNHLY, CDR2 FYNNEI. The sequence derives from a woman aged 60 to 75 with acute or convalescent COVID-19. V and J are TRBV2 and TRBJ1-2, with a possible D match to TRBD1 (5 bases). The sample comprised peripheral blood. The CDR3 is CASSLREEYGYTF. The CDR3, as DNA: TGTGCCAGCAGCCTCAGGGAAGAATATGGCTACACCTTC.